This T cell receptor (beta chain) came from a study of blood T cell repertoires in COVID-19. Background on the study: Researchers got acute and convalescent COVID-19 samples from the United States, Italy and Spain.

Recruitment covered about two dozen US areas and drew participants whose ages spanned about 18 to 100 years. Cohort allocation depended upon clinical history that participants reported. The ends lost 6 bases at V and 4 bases at J; junction bases unmatched: 9. Per the germline V gene, CDR1 is LNHDA and CDR2 is SQIVND (reference sequence). The CDR3 consists of 16 residues. As handled by the study authors: Estimates of nucleated cell counts were drawn from the amplification of reference gene primers. Sequencing was performed with immunoSEQ multiplex PCR; in TCRdb, only in-frame clones are kept and a portion is missing. V and J calls and clone size come straight from that table; D and trimming were deduced from the DNA. This repertoire shows around 160,000 clones, over 70% found once; its top ten account for roughly 3.4%.

Sequenced input: PBMCs or T cells enriched from blood (not recorded which). The sequence derives from a woman aged 55 to 70 who had recovered from COVID-19. The genes are TRBV19 and TRBJ2-5; TRBD1 matches at 12 bases. CDR3 bases: TGTGCCAGTAGCCCCAGGGACAGGGGGCGCGTAGAGACCCAGTACTTC. Protein: CASSPRDRGRVETQYF.